These 20 T cell receptor beta chains share one sample of origin, sequenced in a study of CXCR3-negative and CXCR3-positive naive CD8 T cells. Study-level results: CXCR3-positive naive cells carried more hydrophobic TRB CDR3s than CXCR3-negative naive cells did.

Antigens for these TCRs are unknown. The method, 5' RACE with UMI labels, was used to prepare the TRB cDNA libraries. With the 5' RACE reads reprocessed, TCRdb shows one record per CDR3 protein and no DNA. In total, the table holds under 150,000 distinct CDR3 sequences. The specimen was naive CXCR3+ CD8+ T cells from blood. Subset here: CD45RO-CCR7+CD27+CD95- naive CD8+ T cells expressing CXCR3 (TNR3+). The receptor source for this set is a human donor in good health. Some clones in this sample may be carry-over from other donors' samples.

V gene TRBV28 combines with J gene TRBJ2-1; there is no DNA to check the TCRdb D call of TRBD1. This CDR3 is 16 amino acids long. Germline V lookup: CDR1 MDHEN, CDR2 SYDVKM. This chain's CDR3 is CASSGRDRASYNEQFF.

The chain joins TRBV30 to TRBJ1-1. Germline loops: CDR1 GTSNPN, CDR2 SVGIG (reference sequence). CDR3 length: 13 residues. The CDR3 region is CAWSLDGSTEAFF. The full variable domain, with the rest looked up from reference TRBV30 and TRBJ1-1, is SQTIHQWPATLVQPVGSPLSLECTVEGTSNPNLYWYRQAAGRGLQLLFYSVGIGQISSEVPQNLSASRPQDRQFILSSKKLLLSDSGFYLCAWSLDGSTEAFFGQGTRLTVV.

CDR3 loop: CASRSLFNGNLPYEQYF. The J gene is TRBJ2-7, the V gene TRBV28; TCRdb gives TRBD2 as the D gene, but with no DNA this cannot be confirmed. CDR3 length: 17 residues. The germline V gene encodes CDR1 MDHEN and CDR2 SYDVKM.

The genes are TRBV5-1 and TRBJ2-2. CDR3 length: 17 amino acids. Germline CDR1 SGHRS, CDR2 YFSETQ. CDR3 in amino acids: CASSLVGFQSGTGELFF.

This chain links TRBV28 with TRBJ2-7; TCRdb designates TRBD2, a call that cannot be tested without DNA. There are 15 residues in the CDR3. Germline loops: CDR1 MDHEN, CDR2 SYDVKM. The CDR3 sequence is CASSLFRGRAGEQYF.

The gene calls are TRBV29-1 and TRBJ2-2. The CDR3 consists of 12 residues. Germline V gives CDR1 SQVTM, CDR2 ANQGSEA. CDR3 amino acids: CSVVFLAGELFF.

The rearrangement links TRBV7-9 to TRBJ2-7; absent DNA, TCRdb's TRBD1 call cannot be checked. The V gene's germline CDR1 is SEHNR and CDR2 FQNEAQ (reference sequence). The CDR3 loop spans 12 amino acids. CDR3 sequence: CASSLADRLLYF.

V and J are TRBV29-1 and TRBJ1-5. From germline, CDR1 is SQVTM and CDR2 ANQGSEA. This CDR3 has 12 amino acids. The chain's CDR3 is CSVSDGYQPQHF.

This chain joins TRBV28 and TRBJ1-3; TCRdb gives TRBD1 as the D gene, but with no DNA this cannot be confirmed. The CDR3 has 17 amino acids. Germline values: CDR1 MDHEN, CDR2 SYDVKM. The CDR3 sequence: CASSFHNRESSGNTIYF.

The chain uses TRBV5-6 and TRBJ2-5; TCRdb's D gene call, TRBD2, goes unchecked for lack of DNA. Germline CDR1 SGHDT, CDR2 YYEEEE. The CDR3 has 19 amino acids. The CDR3 sequence is CASSFSSLRDYRYQETQYF.

The chain is built from TRBV12-3 or TRBV12-4 and TRBJ2-1. CDR3 length: 11 residues. This CDR3 reads CAQGNYNEQFF.

The J gene is TRBJ2-2, the V gene TRBV20-1; TCRdb indicates TRBD1, and absent DNA this call remains unverified. The germline V gene encodes CDR1 DFQATT and CDR2 SNEGSKA (reference sequence). This CDR3 comprises 14 residues. CDR3 region: CSARTGGDTGELFF.

J is TRBJ2-1 and V is TRBV29-1; TCRdb picks TRBD1, but there is no DNA to check that call. Germline V lookup: CDR1 SQVTM, CDR2 ANQGSEA. The CDR3 has 11 amino acids. The CDR3 is CSVLFRGEQFF.

The chain links TRBV7-9 to TRBJ1-2; TCRdb lists TRBD1, though no DNA is available to test this call. CDR1 and CDR2 from the germline V gene are SEHNR and FQNEAQ (reference sequence). This CDR3 is built from 14 residues. The chain's CDR3 is CASSFDQGYYGYTF.

This chain connects TRBV13 to TRBJ2-1; TCRdb reports TRBD2, a call that lacks DNA to check it against. The CDR3 runs 15 residues. CDR1 is PRHDT and CDR2 is FYEKMQ in the germline V gene (reference sequence). CDR3: CASSLLAGGQNEQFF.

The J gene is TRBJ2-7, the V gene TRBV13; TCRdb's D gene call, TRBD2, goes unchecked for lack of DNA. The CDR3 has 14 amino acids. Per germline, CDR1 PRHDT and CDR2 FYEKMQ (reference sequence). This CDR3 is CASSRLAGAYEQYF.

The chain recombines TRBV5-1 with TRBJ1-1; with no DNA, the TCRdb D assignment of TRBD1 cannot be verified. This CDR3 has 18 residues. Germline CDR1 reads SGHRS; CDR2 reads YFSETQ. CDR3 sequence: CASSLPWPGEGVDTEAFF.

This chain joins TRBV20-1 and TRBJ2-7; checking the TCRdb D call of TRBD2 is not possible without DNA. The CDR3 totals 14 residues. Looked up from germline, CDR1 is DFQATT and CDR2 is SNEGSKA (reference sequence). The CDR3 reads CSARPSGLTYEQYF.

The chain is built from TRBV7-9 and TRBJ2-7; TCRdb lists TRBD1, though no DNA is available to test this call. This CDR3 is built from 16 residues. CDR1 and CDR2 (germline): SEHNR, FQNEAQ (reference sequence). CDR3 sequence: CASSLVGGTVVYEQYF.

The chain is built from TRBV30 and TRBJ1-1; TCRdb returns TRBD1, unconfirmable since there is no DNA. The germline V gene encodes CDR1 GTSNPN and CDR2 SVGIG (reference sequence). CDR3 length: 16 amino acids. The CDR3 reads CAWSPHGGQMNTEAFF.